Here is one T cell receptor beta chain with its context. Its antigen remains unknown. The junction departs from the called germline gene at one end, perhaps through a read error. The data originate from a study of T cell responses to AZD1222 COVID-19 vaccine. Study results and caveats: Spike-wide vaccine-associated CD4 TCRs dominated at 160-218 and 743-854. Only after the peak T cell response were repertoires sampled.

TCRdb's table, derived via immunoSEQ multiplex PCR, lists solely in-frame clones and lacks some. The profile shows fewer than 150,000 clones, roughly 80% of them singletons. Germline V lookup: CDR1 MNHNS, CDR2 SASEGT. This CDR3 is built from 20 residues. The TCR sequence derives from an adult in good health. The chain links TRBV6-1 to TRBJ1-6; the match to TRBD1 covers 12 bases. Sequenced material: peripheral blood, taken on day 0 of AZD1222 vaccination. The CDR3 nucleotides are TGTGCCAGCAGTGAAGTCCCCGGGACAGGGGGCCGCTCCGATAATTCACCCCTCCACTTT. As protein: CASSEVPGTGGRSDNSPLHF.